This T cell receptor (beta chain) was found in a study of CD8+CD57+ T cells in acquired aplastic anemia. Points from the study as a whole: In CD8+ cells, Simpson's diversity showed no significant difference between patients and controls.

With respect to this clonotype: Its antigen is not known.

The CDR3 covers 17 residues. Germline CDR1 SQVTM, CDR2 ANQGSEA. V shed 7 bases and J 0 bases; nucleotides not matched to a gene: 11. Both TCR beta VDJ combination and CDR3 sequence profiling were carried out. Genomic DNA was the template for this profiling. TCRdb processed the reads anew with MiXCR; each CDR3 protein has one entry. This sample has fewer than 45,000 distinct CDR3 sequences, with 76% found just once. The clonotype originates from a human donor in good health, serving as a control. The gene calls are TRBV29-1 and TRBJ2-3; 12 bases are shared with TRBD2. Material: sorted CD4+, CD8+, or CD8+CD57+ T cells (not recorded which) from PBMCs. CDR3 loop: CSAPGGLAGTSTDTQYF. CDR3 coding DNA: TGCAGCGCCCCAGGGGGACTAGCGGGCACTAGCACAGATACGCAGTATTTT.